These 13 T cell receptor beta chains share one sample of origin, sequenced in a study of vaccination and CD4 T cells after COVID-19. The Oncomine TCR Beta short-read assay was applied to DNA of cultured CD4+ T cells. TCRdb used MiXCR to reprocess the PCR reads, holding one entry per CDR3 protein. The sample consists of under 6,500 distinct CDR3 sequences, around 50% of them appearing once. Treatment defined: roughly 10-day PBMC culture with coronavirus spike peptide pools or control peptides (ViraFEST assay). No antigen has been assigned to these receptors. The sequenced material came from CD4+ T cells from blood, cultured in vitro. The receptors shown here come from a human donor who had recovered from COVID-19.

The chain carries TRBV7-2 and TRBJ1-1; D is unresolved. Trimming removed 4 bases at V and 11 bases at J, with 17 bases between. This CDR3 has 13 amino acids. CDR1 is SGHTA and CDR2 is FQGNSA in the germline V gene. CDR3 DNA: TGTGCCAGCAGCTCGGGGAGGGAGTATCGGGCTTTCTTT. This encodes CASSSGREYRAFF.

The CDR3 loop reads CATSRRDPSTDTQYF. CDR3 DNA: TGTGCCACCAGTCGGCGGGACCCTAGCACAGATACGCAGTATTTT. V and J are TRBV24-1 and TRBJ2-3; perhaps TRBD2 as D (6 bases). CDR3 length: 15 residues. From germline, CDR1 is KGHDR and CDR2 SFDVKD. The germline V and J ends were trimmed by 6 bases and 0 bases, with 12 bases remaining between them.

The rearrangement joins TRBV12-3 or TRBV12-4 to TRBJ2-2; 16 nucleotides line up with TRBD2. J gave up 4 bases and V 2 bases, and 10 bases lay outside the gene matches. The CDR3 totals 20 residues. The chain's CDR3 is CASSLRPGLAGGPGTGELFF. Written as DNA, the CDR3 is TGTGCCAGCAGTTTAAGGCCGGGACTAGCGGGGGGGCCGGGCACCGGGGAGCTGTTTTTT.

The chain uses TRBV6-1 and TRBJ2-7; D tentatively reads TRBD1 or TRBD2 (7 bases each). Per germline, CDR1 MNHNS and CDR2 SASEGT. The V gene lost 6 bases and the J gene lost 4 bases, with 13 bases spanning the gap. This CDR3 contains 13 residues. CDR3 loop: CASRSGGQYEQYF. As DNA, the CDR3 is TGTGCCAGCAGATCGGGGGGACAGTACGAGCAGTACTTC.

This clonotype was counted only a few times. V and J are TRBV7-3 and TRBJ2-2; 8 positions match TRBD1. The V gene's germline CDR1 is SGHTA and CDR2 FQGTGA. Trimming removed 5 bases from V and 4 bases from J; junction bases left unmatched: 6. There are 15 residues in the CDR3. The CDR3 nucleotides read TGTGCCAGCAGCCCAGGACAGGGTATCACCGGGGAGCTGTTTTTT. Protein product: CASSPGQGITGELFF.

This clonotype was detected a few times. The V gene is TRBV2, the J gene TRBJ1-1; D unresolved. The V and J ends lost 7 bases and 7 bases respectively, with 13 bases between them. CDR3 length: 12 amino acids. The V gene's germline CDR1 is SNHLY and CDR2 FYNNEI. Here the CDR3 reads CASNPLSLEAFF. In DNA form, the CDR3 reads TGTGCCAGCAACCCTCTGAGTCTTGAAGCTTTCTTT.

The table lists this clonotype with a count of one. V gene TRBV5-5 combines with J gene TRBJ2-5, with 9 bases that match TRBD1. Losses at the gene ends were 3 bases for V and 5 bases for J; bases not matched to a gene: 5. CDR3 length equals 14 residues. Germline V gene lookup returns CDR1 SGHKS and CDR2 YYEKEE (reference sequence). The CDR3 DNA is TGTGCCAGCAGCTCACAGGGGGCTGAGGAGACCCAGTACTTC. It specifies CASSSQGAEETQYF. Complete variable domain (other parts from reference TRBV5-5 and TRBJ2-5): DAGVTQSPTHLIKTRGQQVTLRCSPISGHKSVSWYQQVLGQGPQFIFQYYEKEERGRGNFPDRFSARQFPNYSSELNVNALLLGDSALYLCASSSQGAEETQYFGPGTRLLVL.

The table lists this clonotype with a count of one. The chain is built from TRBV30 and TRBJ1-2; D uncertain. Trimming removed 0 bases from V and 2 bases from J, with 7 bases in between. This CDR3 is 13 amino acids long. CDR1 GTSNPN and CDR2 SVGIG come from the germline V gene (reference sequence). CDR3 amino acids: CAWSVSQNYGYTF. The CDR3 bases are TGTGCCTGGAGTGTAAGTCAGAACTATGGCTACACCTTC.

This clonotype was detected a few times. The gene calls are TRBV19 and TRBJ2-1; TRBD2 matches at 7 bases. The CDR3 spans 17 residues. Germline V CDR1 and CDR2: LNHDA, SQIVND (reference sequence). Trimming cost V 3 bases and J 4 bases; bases outside gene matches: 12. The CDR3 spells CASSIPWAGVRYNEQFF. The CDR3 coding sequence is TGTGCCAGTAGTATCCCCTGGGCGGGAGTACGGTACAATGAGCAGTTCTTC.

The rearrangement joins TRBV15 to TRBJ1-3; perhaps TRBD1 as D (5 bases). The V gene's germline CDR1 is LNHNV and CDR2 YYDKDF (reference sequence). The CDR3 consists of 13 residues. V was cut by 5 bases and J by 2 bases, with 7 bases left in between. CDR3 DNA: TGTGCCACCAGCGGGACGACTGGAAACACCATATATTTT. It is translated as CATSGTTGNTIYF.

V usage is TRBV2 and J usage is TRBJ1-6, with TRBD1 identical over 8 bases. CDR3 size: 14 residues. Germline CDR1 SNHLY, CDR2 FYNNEI. Trimming at V came to 5 bases and at J to 8 bases, leaving 5 bases not matched to a gene. The CDR3 bases are TGTGCCAGCAGTAGTCAGGGGGCCGATTCACCCCTCCACTTT. Encoded protein: CASSSQGADSPLHF. The full variable domain, with the rest looked up from reference TRBV2 and TRBJ1-6, is EPEVTQTPSHQVTQMGQEVILRCVPISNHLYFYWYRQILGQKVEFLVSFYNNEISEKSEIFDDQFSVERPDGSNFTLKIRSTKLEDSAMYFCASSSQGADSPLHFGNGTRLTVT.

The chain has TRBV20-1 and TRBJ1-5, with 7 positions matching TRBD1. Germline loops: CDR1 DFQATT, CDR2 SNEGSKA (reference sequence). The CDR3 totals 12 residues. Losses at the gene ends were 4 bases for V and 7 bases for J; bases not matched to a gene: 4. The DNA for the CDR3 is TGCAGTGCTAAACAGGGGAGGCAGCCCCAGCATTTT. Its translation is CSAKQGRQPQHF.

The V call is TRBV5-1, the J call TRBJ2-3; D is uncertain. Germline values: CDR1 SGHRS, CDR2 YFSETQ. The CDR3 is made up of 16 amino acids. V was clipped by 4 bases and J by 2 bases, with 17 bases between them. CDR3 in amino acids: CASSLPLAESTDTQYF. The CDR3 DNA is TGCGCCAGCAGCCTTCCGTTGGCGGAATCCACAGATACGCAGTATTTT.